This T cell receptor beta chain was captured by sequencing in a study of vaccination effects on CD4 cells after COVID-19 (dated by TCRdb to the early 2020s). Context from the whole study: In the ViraFEST assay, PBMC were stimulated with viral peptide pools, and TCR sequencing was then used to find antigen-specific CD4+ T cell clonotypes based on their expansion. Post-vaccine samples across the study were collected a median of 72 days after the second dose, with a range of 14 to 241. A few million PBMC per well were cultured with approximately 10 ug/ml peptides in IMDM containing about 5% human AB serum, about 9.6 IU/ml IL-2 and gentamicin. The study compared SARS-CoV-2 spike-specific CD4+ TCR repertoires before and after mRNA vaccination in COVID-19 convalescent patients and infection-naive vaccine recipients. A total of 10 COVID-19 convalescent patients and a few SARS-CoV-2-naive healthy vaccine recipients were included in the full study. In the study, cultures from other donors were sequenced using the Oncomine TCR Beta short-read assay on an Illumina iSeq 100. Overall results and qualifications from the work: The study was limited by a small number of convalescent patients and lacked early post-infection timepoints. At late post-vaccination timepoints, both infection-induced and vaccine-induced clones showed marked clonal contraction, consistent with waning T cell responses. In healthy vaccine recipients, vaccine-induced clones were almost all SARS-CoV-2 mono-reactive, with only 1 of 255 cross-reactive with common cold coronaviruses.

After around ten days of culture, CD4+ T cells were isolated with the EasySep CD4+ T cell isolation kit. Two doses of either the BNT162b2 or the mRNA-1273 mRNA SARS-CoV-2 vaccine were administered to participants. Healthy vaccine recipients had no prior SARS-CoV-2 infection, confirmed by negative nucleocapsid antibodies before and after vaccination. On days 3 and 7, half of the culture medium was replaced with fresh IL-2-containing medium. Each peptide stimulation condition was cultured in triplicate wells unless otherwise noted. PBMC were separated from whole blood using Ficoll-Paque Plus gradient centrifugation and were then either cryopreserved at -140C or used fresh. Genomic DNA was extracted from cultured CD4+ T cells with the QIAamp micro DNA kit. Library preparation used the immunoSEQ multiplex PCR assay. DNA from the cultured and isolated CD4+ T cells underwent TCR beta CDR3 sequencing. The paper's processing steps were these. The analysis removed non-productive TCR sequences, trimmed reads to the CDR3 region, and retained only CDR3s that were 7 or more amino acids long. Antigen-specific clonotypes were identified using the MANAFEST web app by comparison of expansion in peptide wells against reference cultures. To count as positive, a clone had to show expansion at FDR<0.05 compared with the reference and with all other wells, an odds ratio above 5, and a frequency above 0.1% in two replicate wells. Clonotypes significantly expanded in SARS-CoV-2 spike wells and in at least one common cold coronavirus spike condition were defined as cross-reactive. Levenshtein distance calculated with the stringdist R package was used to assess CDR3 similarity, and unrooted trees were constructed with ape in R 3.6.1. TCRdb mirrors the immuneACCESS table, restricted to in-frame sequences. Some clones are absent from its copies; in checked studies, under half trace to an unresolved V gene, and the reason for the others is unknown. That table furnishes V, J and clone size, whereas the DNA furnished D and trimming. This sample comprises about 40,000 clones, approximately 70% of them detected only once. The top ten clones comprise about 7.7% of the sample.

Trimming removed 0 bases from V and 3 bases from J; the gene matches leave 6 bases unexplained. The CDR3 covers 18 residues, taking in both the cysteine and the phenylalanine. Kept here is only the CDR3 DNA, which spans 54 bases and is read in frame from base 1. Based on the germline V gene, the CDR1 and CDR2 sequences are SGDLS and YYNGEE. In the case of this clone: The clone's antigen remains unknown. No base qualities exist here, and no much larger clone lies one base off it.

The source of this sequence is a human donor who received a COVID-19 vaccine. Recombination linked TRBV9 to TRBJ2-5; 15 central bases correspond to TRBD2. The source was CD4+ T cells from PBMCs cultured without peptide, collected after COVID-19 vaccination. The encoded CDR3 is CASSVGTSGGAGEETQYF. The bases are TGTGCCAGCAGCGTAGGGACTAGCGGGGGGGCGGGCGAAGAGACCCAGTACTTC.